These T cell receptor beta chains were read from a single sample in a study of blood T cell repertoires in COVID-19. Generated by immunoSEQ multiplex PCR, the TCRdb table keeps only in-frame clones and is missing some. The data show about 280,000 clones, 88% seen once. Sequenced input: PBMCs or T cells enriched from blood (not recorded which). The receptors were sampled from a woman aged 60-75 years in a cohort exposed to, infected with or recovered from COVID-19 (not recorded which). The CDR3 runs from the conserved cysteine through the conserved F or W. Fields, in order: CDR3 length, J gene, D gene, V gene, clone size, CDR3 DNA, CDR3 protein. A D gene is named only where the DNA matches it firmly. Clone sizes are given selectively: once, few, many, or a class where the clone is expanded.

CDR3 length: 14; J gene: TRBJ2-7; D gene: TRBD1; V gene: TRBV2; clone size: NA; CDR3 DNA: TGTGCCAGCATGCCCCCAGGGGGCAGATACGAGCAGTACTTC; CDR3 protein: CASMPPGGRYEQYF
CDR3 length: 15; J gene: TRBJ1-6; D gene: NA; V gene: TRBV19; clone size: NA; CDR3 DNA: TGTGCCAGCCGGACTGTTCAACTTTATAATTCACCCCTCCACTTT; CDR3 protein: CASRTVQLYNSPLHF
CDR3 length: 16; J gene: TRBJ2-5; D gene: TRBD1; V gene: TRBV18; clone size: NA; CDR3 DNA: TGTGCCAGCTCACCACGTCCCGGGACAGGAGAAGAGACCCAGTACTTC; CDR3 protein: CASSPRPGTGEETQYF
CDR3 length: 15; J gene: TRBJ2-5; D gene: TRBD1; V gene: TRBV7-9; clone size: NA; CDR3 DNA: TGTGCCAGCAGCTTAGAAGGGACAGGGAAAGAGACCCAGTACTTC; CDR3 protein: CASSLEGTGKETQYF
CDR3 length: 12; J gene: TRBJ2-7; D gene: NA; V gene: TRBV13; clone size: NA; CDR3 DNA: TGTGCCAGCAGGTACAGGGTTGACGAGCAGTACTTC; CDR3 protein: CASRYRVDEQYF
CDR3 length: 15; J gene: TRBJ1-3; D gene: NA; V gene: TRBV28; clone size: NA; CDR3 DNA: TGTGCCAGCAGTTCGACACAGGGTTTTGGAAACACCATATATTTT; CDR3 protein: CASSSTQGFGNTIYF
CDR3 length: 13; J gene: TRBJ2-3; D gene: TRBD1; V gene: TRBV3-1/TRBV3-2; clone size: once; CDR3 DNA: TGTGCCAGCCGGGACAGGCTCACAGATACGCAGTATTTT; CDR3 protein: CASRDRLTDTQYF
CDR3 length: 17; J gene: TRBJ1-4; D gene: NA; V gene: TRBV5-1; clone size: NA; CDR3 DNA: TGCGCCAGCAGCTTGGGGCCAGGAGGGGCAACTAATGAAAAACTGTTTTTT; CDR3 protein: CASSLGPGGATNEKLFF
CDR3 length: 13; J gene: TRBJ1-2; D gene: NA; V gene: TRBV5-1; clone size: NA; CDR3 DNA: TGCGCCAGCAGCCTGGGCGACATCTATGGCTACACCTTC; CDR3 protein: CASSLGDIYGYTF
CDR3 length: 15; J gene: TRBJ1-1; D gene: NA; V gene: TRBV10-3; clone size: NA; CDR3 DNA: TGTGCCATCGAGGGCACAGGGTTGGGGGACACTGAAGCTTTCTTT; CDR3 protein: CAIEGTGLGDTEAFF
CDR3 length: 15; J gene: TRBJ1-6; D gene: TRBD1; V gene: TRBV30; clone size: NA; CDR3 DNA: TGTGCCTGGAGTCGGGACAGGTCCCTTAATTCACCCCTCCACTTT; CDR3 protein: CAWSRDRSLNSPLHF
CDR3 length: 15; J gene: TRBJ1-1; D gene: NA; V gene: TRBV4-1; clone size: NA; CDR3 DNA: TGCGCCAGCAGCGCTCGGACGGGGGAGAACACTGAAGCTTTCTTT; CDR3 protein: CASSARTGENTEAFF
CDR3 length: 12; J gene: TRBJ1-4; D gene: NA; V gene: TRBV5-1; clone size: NA; CDR3 DNA: TGCGCCAGCAGCGAAGCAGGCGAAAAACTGTTTTTT; CDR3 protein: CASSEAGEKLFF
CDR3 length: 14; J gene: TRBJ1-2; D gene: TRBD1; V gene: TRBV5-1; clone size: NA; CDR3 DNA: TGCGCCAGCAGCCGTAATCAGGGGGTCTATGGCTACACCTTC; CDR3 protein: CASSRNQGVYGYTF
CDR3 length: 12; J gene: TRBJ2-2; D gene: NA; V gene: TRBV30; clone size: once; CDR3 DNA: TGTTCATGGGGAGCATACACCGGGGAGCTGTTTTTT; CDR3 protein: CSWGAYTGELFF
CDR3 length: 15; J gene: TRBJ2-2; D gene: TRBD2; V gene: TRBV5-1; clone size: NA; CDR3 DNA: TGCGCCAGCAGCTTCAGCGGGGCCAACAACGGGGAGCTGTTTTTT; CDR3 protein: CASSFSGANNGELFF
CDR3 length: 15; J gene: TRBJ2-3; D gene: TRBD1; V gene: TRBV7-8; clone size: few; CDR3 DNA: TGTGCCAGCAGCTTAAAGGGGGCCACCACAGATACGCAGTATTTT; CDR3 protein: CASSLKGATTDTQYF
CDR3 length: 15; J gene: TRBJ1-1; D gene: NA; V gene: TRBV5-1; clone size: NA; CDR3 DNA: TGCGCCAGCAGCTTGGAGTACGCAGTAAACACTGAAGCTTTCTTT; CDR3 protein: CASSLEYAVNTEAFF
CDR3 length: 14; J gene: TRBJ2-4; D gene: NA; V gene: TRBV5-5; clone size: once; CDR3 DNA: TGTGCCAGCAGCCCCGTGGGGGGATTAGACATTCAGTACTTC; CDR3 protein: CASSPVGGLDIQYF
CDR3 length: 16; J gene: TRBJ1-4; D gene: NA; V gene: TRBV3-1/TRBV3-2; clone size: NA; CDR3 DNA: TGTGCCAGCAGCCAAGTTCGGGGGGGCTTGAATGAAAAACTGTTTTTT; CDR3 protein: CASSQVRGGLNEKLFF
CDR3 length: 12; J gene: TRBJ2-7; D gene: NA; V gene: TRBV27; clone size: few; CDR3 DNA: TGTGCCAGCAGTAAGGGGTCCTACGAGCAGTACTTC; CDR3 protein: CASSKGSYEQYF
CDR3 length: 14; J gene: TRBJ2-1; D gene: TRBD2; V gene: TRBV28; clone size: NA; CDR3 DNA: TGTGCCATTACTAGCGGGAGGGCCACATATGAGCAGTTCTTC; CDR3 protein: CAITSGRATYEQFF
CDR3 length: 12; J gene: TRBJ1-2; D gene: NA; V gene: TRBV9; clone size: NA; CDR3 DNA: TGTGCCAGCAGCGTATATCTCTATGGCTACACCTTC; CDR3 protein: CASSVYLYGYTF
CDR3 length: 17; J gene: TRBJ2-5; D gene: NA; V gene: TRBV27; clone size: NA; CDR3 DNA: TGTGCCAGCAGCTTGGGGGGGGGCGGGTTGGTCGCAGAGACCCAGTACTTC; CDR3 protein: CASSLGGGGLVAETQYF
CDR3 length: 16; J gene: TRBJ1-2; D gene: NA; V gene: TRBV28; clone size: NA; CDR3 DNA: TGTGCCAGCACCTTAGTTGGGGGGGCCACTAACTATGGCTACACCTTC; CDR3 protein: CASTLVGGATNYGYTF
CDR3 length: 13; J gene: TRBJ1-2; D gene: NA; V gene: TRBV5-6; clone size: many; CDR3 DNA: TGTGCCAGCAGCTTGCCAGGGGCAAATGGCTACACCTTC; CDR3 protein: CASSLPGANGYTF
CDR3 length: 14; J gene: TRBJ2-6; D gene: NA; V gene: TRBV19; clone size: NA; CDR3 DNA: TGTGCCAGTGCAGGGTCCTCTGGGGCCAACGTCCTGACTTTC; CDR3 protein: CASAGSSGANVLTF
CDR3 length: 17; J gene: TRBJ2-1; D gene: TRBD2; V gene: TRBV30; clone size: NA; CDR3 DNA: TGTGCCTGGAGTGCCTGGACTAGCGGGAGAAGCTACAATGAGCAGTTCTTC; CDR3 protein: CAWSAWTSGRSYNEQFF
CDR3 length: 14; J gene: TRBJ2-3; D gene: TRBD2; V gene: TRBV10-3; clone size: once; CDR3 DNA: TGTGCCATCAGTGAGCCCAGACTAGCGGATACGCAGTATTTT; CDR3 protein: CAISEPRLADTQYF
CDR3 length: 15; J gene: TRBJ1-1; D gene: NA; V gene: TRBV7-2; clone size: few; CDR3 DNA: TGTGCCAGCCGCCCCCCCAGCGGACTGTACACTGAAGCTTTCTTT; CDR3 protein: CASRPPSGLYTEAFF
CDR3 length: 15; J gene: TRBJ2-2; D gene: NA; V gene: TRBV2; clone size: NA; CDR3 DNA: TGTGCCAGCAGTGAACAGAGCGCGAACACCGGGGAGCTGTTTTTT; CDR3 protein: CASSEQSANTGELFF
CDR3 length: 15; J gene: TRBJ2-7; D gene: NA; V gene: TRBV5-1; clone size: few; CDR3 DNA: TGCGCCAGCAGCCACGAAAGTCGGGATCGCGACGAGCAGTACTTC; CDR3 protein: CASSHESRDRDEQYF
CDR3 length: 13; J gene: TRBJ2-2; D gene: NA; V gene: TRBV6-5; clone size: NA; CDR3 DNA: TGTGCCAGCAGTTACTCACGCGTTCGGGAGCTGTTTTTT; CDR3 protein: CASSYSRVRELFF
CDR3 length: 10; J gene: TRBJ1-1; D gene: NA; V gene: TRBV2; clone size: few; CDR3 DNA: TGTGCCAGCAGTGCTTTTGAAGCTTTCTTT; CDR3 protein: CASSAFEAFF
CDR3 length: 15; J gene: TRBJ2-1; D gene: NA; V gene: TRBV5-6; clone size: few; CDR3 DNA: TGTGCCAGCAGCACATTTCAGGGTTCCTACAATGAGCAGTTCTTC; CDR3 protein: CASSTFQGSYNEQFF
CDR3 length: 18; J gene: TRBJ2-7; D gene: NA; V gene: TRBV4-2; clone size: NA; CDR3 DNA: TGTGCCAGCAGCCAAGATCGATCGGCGGGGTTAATTCCCTACGAGCAGTACTTC; CDR3 protein: CASSQDRSAGLIPYEQYF
CDR3 length: 15; J gene: TRBJ1-1; D gene: NA; V gene: TRBV18; clone size: NA; CDR3 DNA: TGTGCCAGCTCACCACGAATCGACAGGAACACTGAAGCTTTCTTT; CDR3 protein: CASSPRIDRNTEAFF
CDR3 length: 12; J gene: TRBJ2-7; D gene: TRBD1; V gene: TRBV5-4; clone size: NA; CDR3 DNA: TGTGCCAGCGAGACAGGGGTGGGGCGGCAGTACTTC; CDR3 protein: CASETGVGRQYF
CDR3 length: 15; J gene: TRBJ2-5; D gene: TRBD1; V gene: TRBV7-2; clone size: NA; CDR3 DNA: TGTGCCAGCAGCCCCGGGACAGGGGCAGGAGAGACCCAGTACTTC; CDR3 protein: CASSPGTGAGETQYF
CDR3 length: 13; J gene: TRBJ1-2; D gene: TRBD1; V gene: TRBV7-8; clone size: NA; CDR3 DNA: TGTGCCAGCAGTCAAGGACAGGGGGCTGGCTACACCTTC; CDR3 protein: CASSQGQGAGYTF
CDR3 length: 14; J gene: TRBJ2-7; D gene: TRBD2; V gene: TRBV20-1; clone size: NA; CDR3 DNA: TGCAGTGCTAGTTGGACTAGCGGGAGTTACGAGCAGTACTTC; CDR3 protein: CSASWTSGSYEQYF
CDR3 length: 15; J gene: TRBJ2-3; D gene: NA; V gene: TRBV7-2; clone size: NA; CDR3 DNA: TGTGCCAGCAGCCGCTTAGCTCGGGGCACAGATACGCAGTATTTT; CDR3 protein: CASSRLARGTDTQYF
CDR3 length: 11; J gene: TRBJ2-4; D gene: NA; V gene: TRBV6-5; clone size: NA; CDR3 DNA: TGTGCCAGCAGCCCCGAAAACATTCAGTACTTC; CDR3 protein: CASSPENIQYF
CDR3 length: 14; J gene: TRBJ1-2; D gene: NA; V gene: TRBV24-1; clone size: NA; CDR3 DNA: TGTGCCACCAGTGGGCAGGGGTACAACTATGGCTACACCTTC; CDR3 protein: CATSGQGYNYGYTF
CDR3 length: 14; J gene: TRBJ1-2; D gene: TRBD1; V gene: TRBV2; clone size: NA; CDR3 DNA: TGTGCCAGCAGTAAAGGGGGCGCGGCCTATGGCTACACCTTC; CDR3 protein: CASSKGGAAYGYTF
CDR3 length: 15; J gene: TRBJ2-5; D gene: TRBD1; V gene: TRBV5-1; clone size: NA; CDR3 DNA: TGCGCCAGCAGAGCTCGGACAGGGTTAGTCCAGACCCAGTACTTC; CDR3 protein: CASRARTGLVQTQYF
CDR3 length: 17; J gene: TRBJ2-3; D gene: TRBD2; V gene: TRBV9; clone size: NA; CDR3 DNA: TGTGCCAGCAGCGTAGGTGCTCGCGGGAGCCCCACAGATACGCAGTATTTT; CDR3 protein: CASSVGARGSPTDTQYF
CDR3 length: 13; J gene: TRBJ2-1; D gene: TRBD2; V gene: TRBV2; clone size: NA; CDR3 DNA: TGTGCCAGCAGTGATCCGGGAGGCAATGAGCAGTTCTTC; CDR3 protein: CASSDPGGNEQFF
CDR3 length: 15; J gene: TRBJ2-3; D gene: NA; V gene: TRBV9; clone size: NA; CDR3 DNA: TGTGCCAGCAGCCCCCGCGGGGGCAGCACAGATACGCAGTATTTT; CDR3 protein: CASSPRGGSTDTQYF
CDR3 length: 16; J gene: TRBJ1-2; D gene: TRBD1; V gene: TRBV6-4; clone size: NA; CDR3 DNA: TGTGCCAGCAGCCCCGAGTGGCAGGGGGTAGGGTATGGCTACACCTTC; CDR3 protein: CASSPEWQGVGYGYTF
CDR3 length: 16; J gene: TRBJ2-7; D gene: TRBD1; V gene: TRBV7-3; clone size: NA; CDR3 DNA: TGTGCCAGCAGCCCATCGGGACAGGGGATGGGTGGCGAGCAGTACTTC; CDR3 protein: CASSPSGQGMGGEQYF
CDR3 length: 15; J gene: TRBJ1-3; D gene: NA; V gene: TRBV6-5; clone size: once; CDR3 DNA: TGTGCCAGCAGGGAGACTGGTAGCTCTGGAAACACCATATATTTT; CDR3 protein: CASRETGSSGNTIYF
CDR3 length: 15; J gene: TRBJ2-1; D gene: TRBD2; V gene: TRBV27; clone size: NA; CDR3 DNA: TGTGCCAGCAGTCCGACTAGCGGGATGAGAAATGAGCAGTTCTTC; CDR3 protein: CASSPTSGMRNEQFF
CDR3 length: 15; J gene: TRBJ2-2; D gene: TRBD1; V gene: TRBV5-5; clone size: NA; CDR3 DNA: TGTGCCAGCAGCCAGGGGGCTTCGAACACCGGGGAGCTGTTTTTT; CDR3 protein: CASSQGASNTGELFF
CDR3 length: 15; J gene: TRBJ1-1; D gene: NA; V gene: TRBV29-1; clone size: few; CDR3 DNA: TGCAGCGCTTCCGGAAGGGGAACCTCGAACACTGAAGCTTTCTTT; CDR3 protein: CSASGRGTSNTEAFF
CDR3 length: 18; J gene: TRBJ2-1; D gene: NA; V gene: TRBV24-1; clone size: NA; CDR3 DNA: TGTGCCACCAGTGATCTCCTGAGCGGGTATGTCTCCTACAATGAGCAGTTCTTC; CDR3 protein: CATSDLLSGYVSYNEQFF
CDR3 length: 16; J gene: TRBJ1-3; D gene: NA; V gene: TRBV19; clone size: NA; CDR3 DNA: TGTGCCAGTACCCCCCCGGGTCTGAGCTCTGGAAACACCATATATTTT; CDR3 protein: CASTPPGLSSGNTIYF
CDR3 length: 19; J gene: TRBJ1-5; D gene: TRBD1; V gene: TRBV28; clone size: NA; CDR3 DNA: TGTGCCAGCAGTTTGACCGGGACAGGGGGATTAGTTAGCAATCAGCCCCAGCATTTT; CDR3 protein: CASSLTGTGGLVSNQPQHF
CDR3 length: 16; J gene: TRBJ2-1; D gene: NA; V gene: TRBV28; clone size: NA; CDR3 DNA: TGTGCCAGCAGGCAACAAGGGGATCCCTATCTCAATGAGCAGTTCTTC; CDR3 protein: CASRQQGDPYLNEQFF
CDR3 length: 15; J gene: TRBJ2-2; D gene: TRBD1; V gene: TRBV24-1; clone size: NA; CDR3 DNA: TGTGCCACCAGTGATCCGGGACAGCCTACCGGGGAGCTGTTTTTT; CDR3 protein: CATSDPGQPTGELFF